This T cell receptor beta chain was identified in a study of shared clonotypes between healthy human individuals. Findings of the study overall: An expected dependence of interdonor clonotype sharing on sequencing depth was noted.

The protocol was immunoSEQ multiplex PCR, while the TCRdb copy is restricted to in-frame clones and leaves out a portion. The sample gives about 490,000 clones, about 82% of which show up once; roughly 13% is in the top ten. As for this clone: Its antigen is still unknown.

Donors were Caucasian adults residing in Nashville, Tennessee, USA. The CDR3 spans 15 residues. V gave up 2 bases and J gave up 0 bases; unmatched junction bases: 6. CDR1 and CDR2 from the germline V gene are GTSNPN and SVGIG (reference sequence). The clonotype comes from a middle-aged woman in good health. Some clones in this sample may be carry-over from other donors' samples. The chain joins TRBV30 to TRBJ1-2; 7 bases fit TRBD1. The sequencing input was PBMCs. The CDR3 coding sequence is TGTGCCTGGAGTACAACAGGGGCATCTAACTATGGCTACACCTTC. Protein sequence: CAWSTTGASNYGYTF.